A single sample is the source of the 12 T cell receptor beta chains below, sequenced in a study of blood T cell repertoires in COVID-19. Some clones are missing from TCRdb's copy, which holds only in-frame ones; the method was immunoSEQ multiplex PCR. The table lists around 13,000 clones, 83% of them singletons. The sequenced sample consisted of peripheral blood. The receptors here all came from an older woman with acute or convalescent COVID-19.

The V and J genes are TRBV6-5 and TRBJ2-2; D may be TRBD2 (6 bases). V was pared by 0 bases and J by 5 bases, with 10 bases between. The CDR3 sequence is 15 residues long. Germline V gene lookup returns CDR1 MNHEY and CDR2 SVGAGI. In nucleotides, the CDR3 is TGTGCCAGCAGTTACTCCGGGGGAAGAACCGGGGAGCTGTTTTTT. Protein product: CASSYSGGRTGELFF.

The chain recombines TRBV14 with TRBJ1-1; D is undetermined. This CDR3 spans 14 amino acids. V lost 4 bases and J 4 bases, leaving 13 bases between the germline ends. CDR1 SGHDN and CDR2 FVKESK come from the germline V gene. CDR3 in amino acids: CASSPGVDGTEAFF. DNA of the CDR3: TGTGCCAGCAGCCCCGGGGTGGACGGCACTGAAGCTTTCTTT.

V is TRBV4-1 and J is TRBJ1-3; no firm D call. The CDR3 is 13 amino acids. The V gene's germline CDR1 is MGHRA and CDR2 YSYEKL. The ends were cut back, 1 base at V and 4 bases at J, with 5 bases in the middle. CDR3 amino acids: CASSQGPGNTIYF. The CDR3 DNA reads as TGCGCCAGCAGCCAAGGGCCAGGAAACACCATATATTTT.

V is TRBV19 and J is TRBJ2-1; 8 bases are shared with TRBD2. J lost 6 bases, V lost 0 bases, and 4 bases had no gene match. The CDR3 has 15 amino acids. Per germline, CDR1 LNHDA and CDR2 SQIVND (reference sequence). The CDR3 loop is CASSIDPLAGNEQFF. The CDR3 region has the DNA TGTGCCAGTAGTATAGACCCTCTAGCGGGCAATGAGCAGTTCTTC. Filled out from reference TRBV19 and TRBJ2-1, the complete variable domain reads DGGITQSPKYLFRKEGQNVTLSCEQNLNHDAMYWYRQDPGQGLRLIYYSQIVNDFQKGDIAEGYSVSREKKESFPLTVTSAQKNPTAFYLCASSIDPLAGNEQFFGPGTRLTVL.

A single count supports this clone. The V call is TRBV5-1, the J call TRBJ2-7; possible D gene TRBD2, 6 bases. V gave up 3 bases and J gave up 3 bases, with 16 bases separating them. CDR3 length: 15 residues. Looked up from germline, CDR1 is SGHRS and CDR2 is YFSETQ. The CDR3 protein is CASSSSGRGNYEQYF. The CDR3 nucleotides are TGCGCCAGCAGCTCTAGTGGCCGGGGGAACTACGAGCAGTACTTC.

Here the CDR3 reads CASSQGGQFTNYGYTF. CDR3 DNA sequence: TGTGCCAGCAGCCAAGGGGGACAGTTTACTAACTATGGCTACACCTTC. The rearrangement joins TRBV3-1 (or the pseudogene TRBV3-2) to TRBJ1-2, with 7 nucleotides matching TRBD1. The CDR3 is 16 amino acids. Germline CDR1 is LGHDT and CDR2 is YNNKEL (reference sequence). The trim removed 1 base at V and 0 bases at J, leaving 5 bases unmatched.

The J gene is TRBJ1-3, the V gene TRBV7-9; perhaps TRBD1 as D (6 bases). Germline V gives CDR1 SEHNR, CDR2 FQNEAQ (reference sequence). The germline V and J ends were trimmed by 0 bases and 8 bases, with 8 bases remaining between them. The CDR3 has 13 residues. In nucleotides, the CDR3 is TGTGCCAGCAGCTTAGCCAGGGGATACACCATATATTTT. Amino acids: CASSLARGYTIYF.

This chain connects TRBV28 to TRBJ1-4; 8 bases match TRBD1. The CDR3 runs to 14 residues. V lost 4 bases to trimming and J lost 7 bases; unmatched junction nucleotides: 5. Germline CDR1 is MDHEN and CDR2 is SYDVKM. The chain's CDR3 is CASSSTGGSEKLFF. The CDR3 DNA sequence: TGTGCCAGCAGTTCCACAGGGGGATCTGAAAAACTGTTTTTT. The complete variable domain, with remaining parts taken from reference TRBV28 and TRBJ1-4, reads DVKVTQSSRYLVKRTGEKVFLECVQDMDHENMFWYRQDPGLGLRLIYFSYDVKMKEKGDIPEGYSVSREKKERFSLILESASTNQTSMYLCASSSTGGSEKLFFGSGTQLSVL.

V gene TRBV5-1 combines with J gene TRBJ2-5; D may be TRBD2 (5 bases). Trimming stripped 0 bases from V and 5 bases from J, with 11 bases between. CDR1 and CDR2 (germline): SGHRS, YFSETQ. The CDR3 is 14 residues long. CDR3 sequence reads: CASSLVSLEETQYF. In nucleotides, the CDR3 is TGCGCCAGCAGCTTGGTATCACTAGAGGAGACCCAGTACTTC.

The table lists this clone with a count of one. The chain has TRBV6-2 or TRBV6-3 and TRBJ2-1; 9 positions agree with TRBD2. V was pared by 6 bases and J by 0 bases, with 12 bases of the junction left unmatched. The CDR3 is 18 amino acids. CDR1 is MNHEY and CDR2 is SVGEGT in the germline V gene. This CDR3 is CASSPADYSGSSYNEQFF. CDR3 nucleotides: TGTGCCAGCAGCCCAGCCGATTATAGCGGGAGCTCCTACAATGAGCAGTTCTTC.

By share, this clone ranks as medium-sized. This chain connects TRBV28 to TRBJ2-2; 9 bases are shared with TRBD1. The CDR3 loop spans 16 amino acids. Trimming took 3 bases from V and 3 from J; bases not matched to a gene: 5. Germline values: CDR1 MDHEN, CDR2 SYDVKM. The CDR3 nucleotides read TGTGCCAGCAGTTTTTCGAGGACAGGGGACACCGGGGAGCTGTTTTTT. Amino acids: CASSFSRTGDTGELFF.

The CDR3 loop is CAISGSGGNSYNEQFF. The CDR3 DNA is TGTGCCATCAGTGGTAGCGGGGGCAACTCCTACAATGAGCAGTTCTTC. The chain couples TRBV10-3 to TRBJ2-1, with 9 bases aligning to TRBD2. V was clipped by 4 bases and J by 0 bases; unmatched bases: 4. The CDR3 loop spans 16 amino acids. From germline, CDR1 is ENHRY and CDR2 SYGVKD.